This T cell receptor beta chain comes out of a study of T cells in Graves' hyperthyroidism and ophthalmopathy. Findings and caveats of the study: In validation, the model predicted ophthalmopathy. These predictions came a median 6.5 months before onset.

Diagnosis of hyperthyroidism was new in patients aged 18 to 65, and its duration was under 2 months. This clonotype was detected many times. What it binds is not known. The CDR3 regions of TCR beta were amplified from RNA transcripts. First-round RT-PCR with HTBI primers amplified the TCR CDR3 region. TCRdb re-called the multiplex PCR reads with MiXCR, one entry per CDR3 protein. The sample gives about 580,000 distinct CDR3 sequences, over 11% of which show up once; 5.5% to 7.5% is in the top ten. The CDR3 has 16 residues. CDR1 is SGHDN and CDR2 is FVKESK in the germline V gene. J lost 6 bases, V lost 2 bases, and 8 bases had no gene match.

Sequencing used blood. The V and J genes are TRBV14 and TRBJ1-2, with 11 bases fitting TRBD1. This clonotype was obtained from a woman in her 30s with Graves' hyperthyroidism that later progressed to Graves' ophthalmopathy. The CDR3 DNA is TGTGCCAGCAGCCAAAATGGACAGGGGGCTAAGGATGGCTACACCTTC. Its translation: CASSQNGQGAKDGYTF.